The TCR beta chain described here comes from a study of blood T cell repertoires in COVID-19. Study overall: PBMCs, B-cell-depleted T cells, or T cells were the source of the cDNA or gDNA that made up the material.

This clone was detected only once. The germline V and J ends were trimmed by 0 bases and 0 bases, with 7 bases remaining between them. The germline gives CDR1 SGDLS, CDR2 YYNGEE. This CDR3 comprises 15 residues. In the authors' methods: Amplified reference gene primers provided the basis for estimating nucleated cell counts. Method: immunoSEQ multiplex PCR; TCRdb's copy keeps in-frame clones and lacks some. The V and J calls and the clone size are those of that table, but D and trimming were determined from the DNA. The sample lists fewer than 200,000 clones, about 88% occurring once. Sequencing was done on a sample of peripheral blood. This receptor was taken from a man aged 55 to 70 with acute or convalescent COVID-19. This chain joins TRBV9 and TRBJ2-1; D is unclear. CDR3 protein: CASSVGGLSYNEQFF. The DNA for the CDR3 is TGTGCCAGCAGCGTAGGTGGCCTCTCCTACAATGAGCAGTTCTTC.